The clone carrying this T cell receptor (beta chain) has a count of ten or more. Its antigen is still unknown. The junction shows a germline mismatch at one end, possibly a read error. Germline assignment: CDR1 MGHDK and CDR2 SYGVNS. The CDR3 spans 12 residues. The data are from a study of breast tumors, draining lymph nodes, adjacent tissues. Study results and caveats: Luminal-like breast cancer showed significantly greater tumor-nontumor repertoire similarity than basal-like breast cancer did. Findings are consistent with lymph node origin and intratumoral expansion of most tumor T cells. Compared with lymph nodes, tumors were less diverse; compared with nontumor tissue, more.

TCRdb recomputed calls from the multiplex PCR reads with MiXCR, one row per CDR3 protein. The sample lists under 250,000 distinct CDR3 sequences, approximately 31% occurring once. The lymph nodes were axillary draining lymph nodes from breast cancer patients. This clonotype was sampled from a female donor with breast cancer. Some clones in this sample may be carry-over from other donors' samples. The sample was axillary lymph node tissue. This chain links TRBV25-1 with TRBJ1-1; D is possibly TRBD1 (6 bases). CDR3 nucleotide sequence: TGTGCCAGCAGAGGGGGGAACGCTGAAGCTTTCTTT. It encodes CASRGGNAEAFF.